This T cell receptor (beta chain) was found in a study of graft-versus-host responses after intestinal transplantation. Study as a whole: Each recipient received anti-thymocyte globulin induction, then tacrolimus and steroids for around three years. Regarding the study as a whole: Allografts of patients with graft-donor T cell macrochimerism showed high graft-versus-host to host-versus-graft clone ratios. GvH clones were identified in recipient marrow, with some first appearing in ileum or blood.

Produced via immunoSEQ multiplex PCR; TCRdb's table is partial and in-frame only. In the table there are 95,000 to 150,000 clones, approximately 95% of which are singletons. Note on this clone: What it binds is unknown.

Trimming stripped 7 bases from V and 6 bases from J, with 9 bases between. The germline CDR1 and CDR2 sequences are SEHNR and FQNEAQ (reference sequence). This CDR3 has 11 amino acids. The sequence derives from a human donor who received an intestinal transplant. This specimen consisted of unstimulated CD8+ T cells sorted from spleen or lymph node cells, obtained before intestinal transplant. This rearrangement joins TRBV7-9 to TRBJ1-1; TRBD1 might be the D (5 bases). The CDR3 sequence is CASKAGSEAFF. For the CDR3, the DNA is TGTGCCAGCAAAGCAGGGTCTGAAGCTTTCTTT.